This is a list of T cell receptor beta chains from one sample in a study of T cell responses to AZD1222 COVID-19 vaccine. The repertoire was sequenced with immunoSEQ multiplex PCR; TCRdb's copy has only in-frame clones and lacks some. The sample lists over 120,000 clones, over 75% occurring once. Here the sequenced sample was peripheral blood, taken 28 days after the second dose of the MenACWY control vaccine. These receptor sequences come from an adult who received the MenACWY meningococcal vaccine as a control. The CDR3 runs from the conserved cysteine through the conserved F or W. The order of the fields is D gene, clone size, V gene, J gene, CDR3 DNA, CDR3 protein. The D gene is left open where the match is weak. Only part of the rows carry a size: once, few, many, or a class if the clone is expanded.

.	once	TRBV6-2/TRBV6-3	TRBJ1-4	TGTGCCAGCAGTTATTGGCCAACCCCGGGACGGCCTGATGAAAAACTGTTTTTT	CASSYWPTPGRPDEKLFF
.	.	TRBV12-3/TRBV12-4	TRBJ1-2	TGTGCCAGCAGTTTAACCCAGTCGTATGGCTACACCTTC	CASSLTQSYGYTF
.	.	TRBV6-5	TRBJ1-1	TGTGCCAGCTTACAAGGGCTAGGCACTGAAGCTTTCTTT	CASLQGLGTEAFF
.	.	TRBV3-1/TRBV3-2	TRBJ1-4	TGTGCCAGCAGCCAACCCCCCCGCCAACTGTTTTTT	CASSQPPRQLFF
TRBD1	.	TRBV4-3	TRBJ2-5	TGCGCCAGCAGCCAAGAGGGGACAGGGGAAGAGACCCAGTACTTC	CASSQEGTGEETQYF
.	.	TRBV19	TRBJ1-6	TGTGCCAGTAGGCAGAGGACCCATAATTCACCCCTCCACTTT	CASRQRTHNSPLHF
.	.	TRBV6-5	TRBJ1-2	TGTGCCAGCACCCAGGACAGATACTATGGCTACACCTTC	CASTQDRYYGYTF
TRBD1	.	TRBV4-1	TRBJ2-7	TGCGCCAGCAGCCAACGGACAGGCTCCTACGAGCAGTACTTC	CASSQRTGSYEQYF
.	once	TRBV7-3	TRBJ2-2	TGTGCCAGCAGCTTAACCGGGCAGGACACCGGGGAGCTGTTTTTT	CASSLTGQDTGELFF
TRBD1	.	TRBV7-9	TRBJ1-4	TGTGCCAGCAGCCAAGGGACAGGGGCACCGGAAAAACTGTTTTTT	CASSQGTGAPEKLFF
.	.	TRBV9	TRBJ2-2	TGTGCCAGCAGCCCTTACTCGGTGAACACCGGGGAGCTGTTTTTT	CASSPYSVNTGELFF
TRBD1	.	TRBV15	TRBJ1-2	TGTGCCACCAGCCCTGGACAGGCCCGTTATGGCTACACCTTC	CATSPGQARYGYTF
TRBD1	.	TRBV6-5	TRBJ2-2	TGTGCCAGCAGTCCCCGACAGGGCGGCACCGGGGAGCTGTTTTTT	CASSPRQGGTGELFF
.	.	TRBV2	TRBJ1-3	TGTGCCAGCAGAGCCGGGACCTTTGGAAACACCATATATTTT	CASRAGTFGNTIYF
TRBD1	.	TRBV28	TRBJ2-7	TGTGCCAGCAGTTCGCCGGGACAGGGGTTATACGAGCAGTACTTC	CASSSPGQGLYEQYF
.	.	TRBV6-5	TRBJ1-1	TGTGCCAGCAGCCAGGGACAGAACACTGAAGCTTTCTTT	CASSQGQNTEAFF
.	.	TRBV27	TRBJ1-1	TGTGCCAGCCGGGACCTCTCTGAAGCTTTCTTT	CASRDLSEAFF
TRBD1	.	TRBV7-9	TRBJ2-6	TGTGCCAGCAGCTTAGCGGGGGGACAGGGTTTTGCTGGGGCCAACGTCCTGACTTTC	CASSLAGGQGFAGANVLTF
TRBD1	.	TRBV7-2	TRBJ2-7	TGTGCCAGCAGCCCCCGGACAGGGGCCTACGAGCAGTACTTC	CASSPRTGAYEQYF
.	.	TRBV11-2	TRBJ1-3	TGTGCCAGCCGCCCTAGCTCTGGAAACACCATATATTTT	CASRPSSGNTIYF
.	.	TRBV4-2	TRBJ1-2	TGTGCCAGCAGCCAAGTTTCAGGGTTAAACTATGGCTACACCTTC	CASSQVSGLNYGYTF
.	.	TRBV5-1	TRBJ2-1	TGCGCCAGCAGCCAAGGGACGGATTCTCCGTTCTCCTACAATGAGCAGTTCTTC	CASSQGTDSPFSYNEQFF
.	.	TRBV6-5	TRBJ1-2	TGTGCCAGCTCCGACGGCAACTATGGCTACACCTTC	CASSDGNYGYTF